This TCR beta chain was sequenced in a study of T cells expressing NK-cell markers. With the 5' RACE reads reprocessed, TCRdb shows one record per CDR3 protein and no DNA. The repertoire shows 550,000 to 600,000 distinct CDR3 sequences; the top ten hold around 4%. Study-wide findings and caveats: Of the CD8+ T cells in 5 to 7 donors, roughly 1.0-7.0% belonged to dominant NKG2C+ clonotypes. In a handful of donors, dominant clonotypes made up 28.3-60.1% of CD3+CD56-NKG2C+ cells.

In the case of this clonotype: Its antigen is still unknown.

Germline CDR1 and CDR2: SGHRS and YFSETQ. The length of the CDR3 is 12 residues. The sequenced sample consisted of blood T cells: a sorted CD56 or NKG2C T cell subset, CD4+ or CD8+ T cells, or bulk PBMC T cells (not recorded which). This TCR came from a man aged 18 to 29 in good health. This chain uses TRBV5-1 with TRBJ2-3; the D call of TRBD1 rests on TCRdb alone, since no DNA is present to check it. CDR3 in amino acids: CASSPGEDTQYF. Complete variable domain (other parts from reference TRBV5-1 and TRBJ2-3): KAGVTQTPRYLIKTRGQQVTLSCSPISGHRSVSWYQQTPGQGLQFLFEYFSETQRNKGNFPGRFSGRQFSNSRSEMNVSTLELGDSALYLCASSPGEDTQYFGPGTRLTVL.